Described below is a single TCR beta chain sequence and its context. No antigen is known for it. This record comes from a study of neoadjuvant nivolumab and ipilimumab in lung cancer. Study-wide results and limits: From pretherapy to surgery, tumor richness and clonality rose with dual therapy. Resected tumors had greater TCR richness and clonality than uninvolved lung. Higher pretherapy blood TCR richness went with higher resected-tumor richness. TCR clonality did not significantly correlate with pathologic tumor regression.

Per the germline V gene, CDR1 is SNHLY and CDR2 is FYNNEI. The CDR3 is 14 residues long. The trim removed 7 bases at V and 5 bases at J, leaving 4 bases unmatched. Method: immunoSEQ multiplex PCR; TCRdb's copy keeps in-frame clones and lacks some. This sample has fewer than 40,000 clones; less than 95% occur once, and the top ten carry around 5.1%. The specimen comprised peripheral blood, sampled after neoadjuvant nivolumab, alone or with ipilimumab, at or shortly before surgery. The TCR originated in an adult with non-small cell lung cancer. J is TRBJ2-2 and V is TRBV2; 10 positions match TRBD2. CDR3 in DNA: TGTGCCAGCAACCTAGCGGGGGATACCGGGGAGCTGTTTTTT. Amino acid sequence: CASNLAGDTGELFF.